Listed here are 11 T cell receptor beta chains from one sample, sequenced in a study of T-cell reconstitution after alpha-beta-depleted transplantation in children (dated by TCRdb to the mid-2010s). To prepare the library, PCR was applied. Sequencing used an Illumina HiSeq 2500. TCR libraries were prepared with molecular barcoding, using unique molecular identifiers to normalize TCRbeta repertoire quantification. The public reads were run again by TCRdb, first through fastp at Q25 and then through MiXCR, and only productive beta chains were kept. For every CDR3 protein sequence, its rows merge into one entry that carries the most common genes and DNA. The sample data list more than 200,000 distinct CDR3 sequences, and 24% of these were observed just once. The top ten constitute about 5% of the sample. Per the publication, the treatment or condition label means: allogeneic hematopoietic cell transplantation with graft depleted of TCRalphabeta T cells and CD19 B cells.

Here the sequenced sample was PBMCs, mostly from graft donor cells, taken 360 days after TCRalphabeta/CD19-depleted stem cell transplant. The origin of the receptors is a female patient between 2 and 15 years old who had a stem cell transplant for congenital amegakaryocytic thrombocytopenia, so the T cells may come from the graft donor.

This clonotype was detected ten times or more. The gene calls are TRBV12-3 or TRBV12-4 and TRBJ2-1, with 8 bases aligning to TRBD1. The CDR3 covers 15 residues. V gave up 6 bases and J gave up 2 bases; unmatched junction bases: 6. CDR3 coding DNA: TGTGCCAGCAGAATTACAGGGGGTCCCTACAATGAGCAGTTCTTC. It codes for CASRITGGPYNEQFF.

The chain is built from TRBV7-2 and TRBJ2-7, with 8 bases fitting TRBD1. CDR3 size: 13 residues. Trimming removed 8 bases from V and 6 bases from J; junction bases left unmatched: 9. Looked up from germline, CDR1 is SGHTA and CDR2 is FQGNSA. DNA for the CDR3: TGTGCCAGCCGAAGGACAGGGTTGTTCGAGCAGTACTTC. Its translation is CASRRTGLFEQYF.

V gene TRBV15 combines with J gene TRBJ1-4; no reliable D call. Germline lookup yields CDR1 LNHNV and CDR2 YYDKDF (reference sequence). CDR3 length: 13 residues. V lost 6 bases, J lost 6 bases, and 11 bases lay in between. CDR3 region: CATRDTQDEKLFF. The CDR3 DNA follows: TGTGCCACCAGAGATACCCAAGATGAAAAACTGTTTTTT.

Concerning this clonotype itself: The conserved phenylalanine or tryptophan normally closing the CDR3 is absent here, so this likely arose from a read error. The chain joins TRBV28 to TRBJ2-4; tentatively, D is TRBD2 (5 bases). V shed 7 bases and J shed 0 bases, with 13 bases lying between them. The CDR3 covers 15 residues. Germline V gene lookup returns CDR1 MDHEN and CDR2 SYDVKM. CDR3 protein: CASTKRDLAKNIQYC. The CDR3 region has the DNA TGTGCCAGCACCAAGAGGGATCTAGCCAAAAACATTCAGTACTGC.

With regard to this clonotype: It is likely a read error, because the conserved phenylalanine at the end of the CDR3 is missing. The V gene is TRBV4-2, the J gene TRBJ2-3, with 11 bases identical to TRBD2. Germline CDR1 and CDR2: LGHNA and YNFKEQ. With V trimmed by 3 bases and J by 6 bases, 8 bases remained unmatched. The CDR3 is made up of 16 amino acids. The DNA of the CDR3 is TGTGCCAGCAGCCATGGTAGCGGGGGGGCCCGCGATACGCAGTATTCT. Its translation is CASSHGSGGARDTQYS.

The chain is built from TRBV4-3 and TRBJ2-7, with D possibly TRBD1 on 6 matching bases. The CDR3 length is 14 residues. Trimming took 0 bases from V and 1 from J, leaving 7 bases between them. Germline V gives CDR1 LGHNA, CDR2 YSLEER. This CDR3 reads CASSQDRGSYEQYF. CDR3 nucleotides: TGCGCCAGCAGCCAAGACAGGGGATCCTACGAGCAGTACTTC.

There are a few counts of this clonotype. This chain joins TRBV5-1 and TRBJ2-1, with D possibly matching TRBD1 (6 bases). With 3 bases removed from V and 8 bases from J, the gap between germline ends came to 15 bases. This CDR3 comprises 14 residues. Looked up from germline, CDR1 is SGHRS and CDR2 is YFSETQ. CDR3 bases: TGCGCCAGCAGCTCCACGGACAGATTCGATGAGCAGTTCTTC. It yields the protein CASSSTDRFDEQFF.

This clonotype appeared a few times. The rearrangement uses TRBV4-2 and TRBJ1-5, with 10 nucleotides matching TRBD1. The CDR3 has 15 residues. Germline V gene data show CDR1 as LGHNA and CDR2 as YNFKEQ. J gave up 6 bases and V 4 bases, and 6 bases lay outside the gene matches. CDR3 in DNA: TGTGCCAGCAGCCGACAGGGACAGGGGTCTCAGCCCCAGCATTTT. Protein product: CASSRQGQGSQPQHF.

This clonotype has a handful of counts. This chain connects TRBV10-2 to TRBJ2-7, with D tentatively TRBD1 (6 bases). This CDR3 has 13 amino acids. V dropped 4 bases and J dropped 5 bases, with 12 bases sitting between them. The germline V gene has CDR1 WSHSY and CDR2 SAAADI. DNA of the CDR3: TGCGCCAGCAGTGTACAGGGCCTGGACGAGCAGTACTTC. It codes for CASSVQGLDEQYF.

In this sample, this clonotype turned up a few times. The chain couples TRBV4-3 to TRBJ2-3; D is undetermined. Germline V CDR1 and CDR2: LGHNA, YSLEER. This CDR3 comprises 13 residues. V was cut by 2 bases and J by 3 bases, with 6 bases left in between. The CDR3 spells CASSQWVTDTQYF. In DNA, the CDR3 is TGCGCCAGCAGCCAATGGGTAACAGATACGCAGTATTTT.

This clonotype has more than one count but fewer than ten. Here the CDR3 DNA reads TGTGCCAGCAGCGGCGACTGCGGGGGGGGAAACACTGAAGCTTTCTTT. The encoded protein is CASSGDCGGGNTEAFF. This chain links TRBV21-1 with TRBJ1-1. TRBV21-1 is described as a pseudogene. The CDR3 is made up of 16 amino acids.